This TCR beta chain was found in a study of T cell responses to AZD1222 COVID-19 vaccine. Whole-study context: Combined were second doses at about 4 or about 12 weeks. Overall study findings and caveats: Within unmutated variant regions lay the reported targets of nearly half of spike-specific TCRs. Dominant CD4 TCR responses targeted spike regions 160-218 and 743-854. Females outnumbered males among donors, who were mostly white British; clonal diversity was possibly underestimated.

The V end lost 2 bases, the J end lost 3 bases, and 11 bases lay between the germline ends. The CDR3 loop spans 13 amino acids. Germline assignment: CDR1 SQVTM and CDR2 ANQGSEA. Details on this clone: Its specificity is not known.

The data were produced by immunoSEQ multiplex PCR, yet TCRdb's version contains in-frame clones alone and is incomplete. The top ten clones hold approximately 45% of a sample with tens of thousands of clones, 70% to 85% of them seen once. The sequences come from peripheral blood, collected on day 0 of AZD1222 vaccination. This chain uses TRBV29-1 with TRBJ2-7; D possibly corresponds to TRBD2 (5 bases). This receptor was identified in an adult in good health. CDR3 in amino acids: CSVEPGGGYEQYF. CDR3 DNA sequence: TGCAGCGTTGAACCCGGAGGCGGCTACGAGCAGTACTTC.